This TCR beta chain was sequenced for a study of T cells in localized non-small cell lung cancer. Data came from immunoSEQ multiplex PCR; TCRdb stores just in-frame clones and leaves some out. The sample includes around 31,000 clones, about 88% of them seen just once. Germline V CDR1 and CDR2: SGHTA, FQGNSA. The V end was cut by 5 bases, the J end by 1 base, with 8 bases between. This CDR3 is 13 amino acids long. The rearrangement links TRBV7-2 to TRBJ1-1; no clear D gene. This TCR came from a female donor older than 55 with stage I lung adenocarcinoma. The specimen was peripheral blood, collected before any cancer treatment. CDR3 loop: CASSPAGNTEAFF. For the CDR3, the DNA is TGTGCCAGCAGCCCAGCCGGGAACACTGAAGCTTTCTTT.